This T cell receptor beta chain originates from a study of relationships among human T cell subsets. Study-wide results and limits: Substantial CDR3 sharing among Th1, Th2 and regulatory cells suggested stochastic fate choice.

Losses at the gene ends were 8 bases for V and 2 bases for J; bases not matched to a gene: 0. This CDR3 spans 11 amino acids. Germline values: CDR1 MNHEY, CDR2 SMNVEV (reference sequence). TCR alpha and beta CDR3s were amplified from mRNA by semiquantitative ARM-PCR. Exponential amplification used communal superprimers after tagged nested gene-specific primers in ARM-PCR. Nested primers were removed by exonuclease before the second PCR round. In TCRdb, the multiplex PCR reads were re-called with MiXCR into one record per CDR3 protein. The table includes thousands of distinct CDR3 sequences, roughly 47% detected once. Th2 cells were selected with anti-CD294 beads after removing CD4+CD56+ natural killer T cells. Subset-specific monoclonal antibody beads were used to isolate T cell subsets. With respect to this clonotype: Its target is not known.

This clonotype was obtained from a man aged 35-49 years in good health. The gene calls are TRBV27 and TRBJ2-7, with 7 bases that match TRBD2. Specimen: CD4+ Th2 cells sorted from blood. CDR3 loop: CASGRAYEQYF. The DNA of the CDR3 is TGTGCCAGCGGGAGGGCCTACGAGCAGTACTTC.